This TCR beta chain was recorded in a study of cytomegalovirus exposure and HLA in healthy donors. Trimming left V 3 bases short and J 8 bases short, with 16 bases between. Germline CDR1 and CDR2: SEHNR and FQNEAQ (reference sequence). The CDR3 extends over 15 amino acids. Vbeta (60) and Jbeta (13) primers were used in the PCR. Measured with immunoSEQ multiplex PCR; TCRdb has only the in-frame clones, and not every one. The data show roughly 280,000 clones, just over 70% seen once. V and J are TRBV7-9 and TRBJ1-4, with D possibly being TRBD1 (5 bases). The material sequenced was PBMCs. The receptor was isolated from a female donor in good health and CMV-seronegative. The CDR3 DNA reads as TGTGCCAGCAGCTTCAAGGGAGGGGTGGAGGAAAAACTGTTTTTT. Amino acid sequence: CASSFKGGVEEKLFF.